The clone carrying this T cell receptor beta chain was seen a few times. Antigen: not known. Patients selected for sequencing had displayed CD8+CD57+ cell expansion by flow cytometry. With no exception, the patients had severe acquired aplastic anemia. Patient blood was sampled before any therapy had been received. The source of the sample is a study of CD8+CD57+ T cells in acquired aplastic anemia. Study conclusions and caveats: CD8+ Simpson's diversity showed no significant patient-control difference. Shared by patients and controls, 25 to 30 CD8+ CDR3s were abundant in patients.

Profiles of TCR beta VDJ and CDR3 were generated from a genomic DNA template. TCRdb ran MiXCR on the reads and lists one entry per CDR3 protein. Of around 180,000 distinct CDR3 sequences in the sample, approximately 48% are singletons; the top ten hold under 15%. Germline V lookup: CDR1 SNHLY, CDR2 FYNNEI. The ends were cut back, 4 bases at V and 7 bases at J, with 19 bases in the middle. CDR3 length equals 15 residues. This TCR derives from a human donor with aplastic anemia. The chain is built from TRBV2 and TRBJ2-5; D might be TRBD1 (6 bases). The sample comprised sorted CD4+, CD8+, or CD8+CD57+ T cells (not recorded which) from PBMCs. CDR3 sequence (DNA): TGTGCCAGCAGTGTTGAGGGACAAGGTATTGTGACCCAGTACTTC. This gives the protein CASSVEGQGIVTQYF.